This passage covers 3 T cell receptor beta chains from one sample sequenced in a study of OX40 agonist ivuxolimab in advanced cancers. Data came from immunoSEQ multiplex PCR; TCRdb stores just in-frame clones and leaves some out. The table has around 83,000 clones, roughly nine tenths seen once. Source: CD4+ or CD8+ T cells sorted from blood, taken in a trial of the OX40 agonist ivuxolimab. The receptors stem from an adult with an advanced solid tumor such as melanoma, head and neck, liver or kidney cancer.

The rearrangement links TRBV9 to TRBJ2-2; 10 positions agree with TRBD2. The J segment lost 8 bases and the V segment lost 0 bases, leaving 4 bases of the junction unmatched. In germline, CDR1 is SGDLS, CDR2 YYNGEE. CDR3 length: 15 amino acids. The CDR3 loop reads CASSVDLAGVGELFF. CDR3 in DNA: TGTGCCAGCAGCGTAGACCTAGCGGGAGTGGGGGAGCTGTTTTTT. Variable domain in full (rest from reference TRBV9 and TRBJ2-2): DSGVTQTPKHLITATGQRVTLRCSPRSGDLSVYWYQQSLDQGLQFLIQYYNGEERAKGNILERFSAQQFPDLHSELNLSSLELGDSALYFCASSVDLAGVGELFFGEGSRLTVL.

This chain links TRBV10-2 with TRBJ2-3; a weak D match, TRBD1 (6 bases). CDR3 size: 16 residues. V lost 6 bases and J lost 9, with 25 bases in between. Germline V CDR1 and CDR2: WSHSY, SAAADI. CDR3 amino acids: CASRWGQGIESGTQYF. CDR3 in DNA: TGCGCCAGCAGATGGGGGCAGGGGATTGAGTCAGGAACGCAGTATTTT.

V usage is TRBV7-3 and J usage is TRBJ1-1, with TRBD1 identical over 8 bases. The junction had 6 bases not matched to a gene; V was cut back by 2 bases and J by 4 bases. CDR3 length: 15 amino acids. Germline V gene lookup returns CDR1 SGHTA and CDR2 FQGTGA. The CDR3 DNA reads TGTGCCAGCAGCTTACAGGGGGCAAAGGGCACTGAAGCTTTCTTT. It encodes CASSLQGAKGTEAFF.